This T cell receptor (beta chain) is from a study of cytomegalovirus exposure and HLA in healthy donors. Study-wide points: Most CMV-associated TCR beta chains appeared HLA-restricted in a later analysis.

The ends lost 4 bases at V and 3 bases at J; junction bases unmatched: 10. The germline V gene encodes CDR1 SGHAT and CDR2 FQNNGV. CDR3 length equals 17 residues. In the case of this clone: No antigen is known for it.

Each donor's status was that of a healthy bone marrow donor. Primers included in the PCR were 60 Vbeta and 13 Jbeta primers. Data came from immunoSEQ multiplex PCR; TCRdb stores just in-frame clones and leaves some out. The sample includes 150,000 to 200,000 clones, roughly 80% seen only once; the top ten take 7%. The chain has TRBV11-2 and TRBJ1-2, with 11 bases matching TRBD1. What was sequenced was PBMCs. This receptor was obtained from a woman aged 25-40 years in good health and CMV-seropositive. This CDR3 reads CASSSDRGHRFYYGYTF. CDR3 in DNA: TGTGCCAGCAGCTCGGACAGGGGGCACCGATTTTACTATGGCTACACCTTC.